The 11 T cell receptor beta chains reported below all come from one sample, sequenced in a study of response to subunit inactivated influenza vaccine. One entry per CDR3 protein results from TCRdb running MiXCR on the RT-PCR reads. The table lists 600,000 to 850,000 distinct CDR3 sequences, about 15% of them singletons, with 6.5% to 8% in the top ten. Here the sequenced sample was PBMCs from blood, taken 14 days before vaccination. Receptors were obtained from a man in his fifties or sixties who received an inactivated influenza vaccine.

This clonotype was seen many times. This chain uses TRBV4-1 with TRBJ2-1; 8 positions agree with TRBD2. J lost 7 bases, V lost 1 base, and 9 bases had no gene match. Looked up from germline, CDR1 is MGHRA and CDR2 is YSYEKL. This CDR3 has 16 residues. The CDR3 here is CASSQVFGGAPNEQFF. In nucleotides, the CDR3 is TGCGCCAGCAGCCAAGTATTCGGGGGGGCTCCAAATGAGCAGTTCTTC.

The gene calls are TRBV5-3 and TRBJ2-2, with 9 bases aligning to TRBD2. TRBV5-3 is placed among ORFs of uncertain function. This CDR3 is built from 16 residues. Germline trimming cut 9 bases from V and 1 base from J; bases unmatched to any gene: 10. CDR3 protein: CATGVAGGLNTGELFF. CDR3 DNA sequence: TGTGCCACCGGGGTGGCGGGGGGGCTGAACACCGGGGAGCTGTTTTTT.

This clonotype was counted a few times. This sequence joins TRBV2 and TRBJ2-2; 10 positions match TRBD1. This CDR3 is built from 12 residues. J was trimmed by 11 bases and V by 8 bases; bases with no gene match: 5. The germline V gene has CDR1 SNHLY and CDR2 FYNNEI. CDR3 coding DNA: TGTGCCAGCTTTGGGGACAGGGGAGAGCTGTTTTTT. Translated: CASFGDRGELFF.

The chain couples TRBV20-1 to TRBJ1-2; the D gene is possibly TRBD1 (5 bases). Trimming took off 6 bases at V and 5 bases at J, with 13 bases between the two ends. The germline V gene has CDR1 DFQATT and CDR2 SNEGSKA (reference sequence). The CDR3 runs 12 residues. This CDR3 reads CSATGTRYGYTF. The CDR3, as DNA: TGCAGTGCGACCGGGACGCGGTATGGCTACACCTTC.

The chain recombines TRBV11-2 with TRBJ2-2, with 15 bases fitting TRBD2. Germline values: CDR1 SGHAT, CDR2 FQNNGV. The CDR3 runs 17 residues. Trimming at V came to 5 bases and at J to 7 bases, leaving 8 bases not matched to a gene. CDR3 bases: TGTGCCAGCAGCCACCGGACTAGCGGGGGGGTCGGCGGGGAGCTGTTTTTT. Its translation: CASSHRTSGGVGGELFF.

This clonotype was observed a few times. J is TRBJ2-7 and V is TRBV7-6; 8 bases map to TRBD1. This CDR3 has 14 residues. V trimming: 3 bases; J trimming: 4 bases; junction bases outside the gene matches: 5. Germline CDR1 reads SGHVS; CDR2 reads FNYEAQ. CDR3 DNA: TGTGCCAGCAGCTTCCCCCGGACAGGGTACGAGCAGTACTTC. It encodes CASSFPRTGYEQYF.

There are a few counts of this clonotype. One junction end does not reproduce the germline sequence, and a read error may be involved. The V call is TRBV12-3 or TRBV12-4, the J call TRBJ2-1, with 11 positions matching TRBD2. CDR3 length: 13 amino acids. CDR3 in amino acids: CASSYDSTSGSNF. CDR3 coding DNA: TGTGCCAGCAGTTACGACAGTACTAGCGGGAGCAACTTC.

The gene calls are TRBV12-3 or TRBV12-4 and TRBJ1-1; D might be TRBD1 (5 bases). The V gene lost 10 bases and the J gene lost 2 bases, with 14 bases spanning the gap. There are 13 residues in the CDR3. The CDR3 sequence is CANLGRRNTEAFF. The CDR3 DNA reads as TGTGCCAACCTGGGACGGAGAAACACTGAAGCTTTCTTT.

The sample holds many counts of this clonotype. The chain uses TRBV7-9 and TRBJ2-5; 7 bases agree with TRBD1. The V and J ends lost 5 bases and 0 bases, in that order; junction bases with no gene match: 3. Germline CDR1 SEHNR, CDR2 FQNEAQ (reference sequence). The CDR3 length is 14 residues. CDR3 sequence reads: CASSRGQNQETQYF. The CDR3 DNA reads as TGTGCCAGCAGCCGGGGACAGAACCAAGAGACCCAGTACTTC.

This clonotype was counted at least ten times. Written as DNA, the CDR3 is TGCAGCGATAGGACCTTCCAGGGTTTAGCTTTCTTT. Residues: CSDRTFQGLAFF. This sequence joins TRBV29-1 and TRBJ1-1, with a possible D match to TRBD1 (5 bases). The germline V gene has CDR1 SQVTM and CDR2 ANQGSEA. Trimming left V 7 bases short and J 10 bases short, with 19 bases between. The CDR3 totals 12 residues.

This clonotype was seen a handful of times. The CDR3 nucleotides read TGTGCCAGCAGTTCCACCGGGACAGTGGGGTCCTACGAGCAGTACTTC. Its protein product is CASSSTGTVGSYEQYF. The rearrangement links TRBV12-3 or TRBV12-4 to TRBJ2-7; 7 nucleotides agree with TRBD1. Losses at the gene ends were 4 bases for V and 1 base for J; bases not matched to a gene: 10. This CDR3 spans 16 amino acids.